The 2 T cell receptor beta chains in this list originate from one sample, sequenced in a study of cytomegalovirus exposure and HLA in healthy donors. Assay used: immunoSEQ multiplex PCR; TCRdb lists only in-frame clones, some missing. The sample yields about 200,000 clones, about 81% seen once. The sequencing input was PBMCs. Receptor source: a woman aged 25 to 39 in good health and CMV-seronegative.

V and J are TRBV10-2 and TRBJ1-1, with TRBD1 identical over 7 bases. The germline gives CDR1 WSHSY, CDR2 SAAADI. The CDR3 runs to 14 residues. With V trimmed by 7 bases and J by 5 bases, 10 bases remained unmatched. The CDR3 region has the DNA TGCGCCAGCACCGAAACAGGGGATCGGACTGAAGCTTTCTTT. Translating it yields CASTETGDRTEAFF.

The J gene is TRBJ2-5, the V gene TRBV5-4; 7 positions match TRBD2. With 4 bases clipped from V and 5 bases from J, the junction kept 11 bases outside the gene matches. Germline V gene lookup returns CDR1 SGHNT and CDR2 YYREEE (reference sequence). This CDR3 spans 15 amino acids. CDR3 nucleotide sequence: TGTGCCAGCAGCCGCCCCACTAGCGTGTCGGAGACCCAGTACTTC. Translating it yields CASSRPTSVSETQYF. The whole variable domain, filled in from reference TRBV5-4 and TRBJ2-5, reads ETGVTQSPTHLIKTRGQQVTLRCSSQSGHNTVSWYQQALGQGPQFIFQYYREEENGRGNFPPRFSGLQFPNYSSELNVNALELDDSALYLCASSRPTSVSETQYFGPGTRLLVL.